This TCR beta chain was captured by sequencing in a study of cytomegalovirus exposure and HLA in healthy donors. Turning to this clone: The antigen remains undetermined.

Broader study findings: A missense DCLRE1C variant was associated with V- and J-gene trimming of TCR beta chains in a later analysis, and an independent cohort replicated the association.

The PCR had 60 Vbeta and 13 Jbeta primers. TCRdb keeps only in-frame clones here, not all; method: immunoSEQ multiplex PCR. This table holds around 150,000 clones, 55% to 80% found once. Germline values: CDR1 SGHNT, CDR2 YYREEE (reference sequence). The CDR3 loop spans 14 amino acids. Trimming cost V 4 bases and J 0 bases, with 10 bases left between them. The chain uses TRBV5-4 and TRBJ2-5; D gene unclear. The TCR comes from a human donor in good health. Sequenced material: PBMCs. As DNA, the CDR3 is TGTGCCAGCAGCGAGGATCAGTACCAAGAGACCCAGTACTTC. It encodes CASSEDQYQETQYF.